What follows are 29 T cell receptor beta chains derived from one specimen sequenced in a study of control samples from healthy donors and cancer patients. Libraries were prepared by immunoSEQ multiplex PCR; TCRdb keeps only in-frame clonotypes and omits some of them. The sample includes 100,000 to 150,000 clones, 70% to 90% seen only once; the top ten take about 3.4%. The sequenced sample was blood. The source of these receptors is a man in his fifties or sixties in good health.

Concerning this clone: Additional DNA sequences in this sample encode the identical CDR3. The chain combines TRBV24-1 with TRBJ2-5; D is unclear. Germline V gives CDR1 KGHDR, CDR2 SFDVKD. CDR3 length equals 12 residues. V was clipped by 3 bases and J by 2 bases, with 3 bases between them. This chain's CDR3 is CATSDPQETQYF. CDR3 nucleotides: TGTGCCACCAGTGATCCTCAAGAGACCCAGTACTTC.

The chain combines TRBV7-8 with TRBJ1-5; 10 bases are a match to TRBD1. The germline CDR1 and CDR2 sequences are SGHVS and FQNEAQ. This CDR3 is 15 amino acids long. With V trimmed by 5 bases and J by 6 bases, 7 bases remained unmatched. Written as DNA, the CDR3 is TGTGCCAGCAGCCTAGACAGGGGGCATCTTCAGCCCCAGCATTTT. It specifies CASSLDRGHLQPQHF. Full variable domain (outside the CDR3, taken from reference TRBV7-8 and TRBJ1-5): GAGVSQSPRYKVAKRGQDVALRCDPISGHVSLFWYQQALGQGPEFLTYFQNEAQLDKSGLPSDRFFAERPEGSVSTLKIQRTQQEDSAVYLCASSLDRGHLQPQHFGDGTRLSIL.

This sequence joins TRBV7-9 and TRBJ2-5; tentatively, D is TRBD1 or TRBD2 (5 bases each). V lost 1 base to trimming and J lost 1 base, with 10 bases between them. The CDR3 has 15 residues. Germline V CDR1 and CDR2: SEHNR, FQNEAQ (reference sequence). CDR3 sequence: CASSLGSGTQETQYF. The CDR3 DNA reads TGTGCCAGCAGCTTAGGGTCGGGGACCCAAGAGACCCAGTACTTC.

This chain links TRBV2 with TRBJ2-3; D might be TRBD2 (6 bases). Germline CDR1 is SNHLY and CDR2 is FYNNEI. This CDR3 contains 13 residues. The germline V and J ends were trimmed by 9 bases and 4 bases, with 14 bases remaining between them. The CDR3 nucleotides are TGTGCCAGAAGCACTTCGGGGGCAGATACGCAGTATTTT. Its translation: CARSTSGADTQYF.

The chain is built from TRBV2 and TRBJ1-5; tentatively, D is TRBD1 (6 bases). The CDR3 has 14 amino acids. Germline V gene sequence: CDR1 SNHLY, CDR2 FYNNEI. V was trimmed by 3 bases and J by 6 bases, leaving 12 bases between them. The CDR3 nucleotides are TGTGCCAGCAGTGATAGGGGGGGCCGTCAGCCCCAGCATTTT. Its protein is CASSDRGGRQPQHF.

This clone is medium-sized. The chain uses TRBV28 and TRBJ1-2; 8 positions agree with TRBD1. Looked up from germline, CDR1 is MDHEN and CDR2 is SYDVKM. The ends lost 5 bases at V and 3 bases at J; junction bases unmatched: 14. CDR3 length: 17 residues. The CDR3 region has the DNA TGTGCCAGCAGTGCGTACGGGGTCGGACAGGGAGACTATGGCTACACCTTC. Amino acids: CASSAYGVGQGDYGYTF.

The chain uses TRBV5-1 and TRBJ2-5, with unresolved D. The germline CDR1 and CDR2 sequences are SGHRS and YFSETQ. The CDR3 has 14 residues. Trimming stripped 1 base from V and 3 bases from J, with 10 bases between. For the CDR3, the DNA is TGCGCCAGCAGCTTGAGCAGGTCGGAAGAGACCCAGTACTTC. Translation gives CASSLSRSEETQYF.

V usage is TRBV5-5 and J usage is TRBJ1-6; D unclear. With 1 base removed from V and 4 bases from J, the gap between germline ends came to 12 bases. Per germline, CDR1 SGHKS and CDR2 YYEKEE (reference sequence). This CDR3 comprises 16 residues. CDR3 bases: TGTGCCAGCAGCTTGTCCTCAGCTGCTTATAATTCACCCCTCCACTTT. It codes for CASSLSSAAYNSPLHF.

The genes are TRBV5-1 and TRBJ2-1, with 9 nucleotides matching TRBD2. The CDR3 has 16 residues. The junction had 15 bases not matched to a gene; V was cut back by 4 bases and J by 10 bases. Germline V gives CDR1 SGHRS, CDR2 YFSETQ. Written as DNA, the CDR3 is TGCGCCAGCAGCCCGGAAATCGCGGGGGGGCTGGGAGAGCAGTTCTTC. It encodes CASSPEIAGGLGEQFF.

The rearrangement links TRBV28 to TRBJ2-5, with D possibly TRBD1 on 6 matching bases. CDR3 length: 14 amino acids. Trimming removed 6 bases from V and 2 bases from J, with 13 bases in between. CDR1 and CDR2 (germline): MDHEN, SYDVKM. This chain's CDR3 is CASREDRWQETQYF. In DNA, the CDR3 is TGTGCCAGCAGAGAAGACAGGTGGCAAGAGACCCAGTACTTC. Full variable domain (missing parts from reference TRBV28 and TRBJ2-5): DVKVTQSSRYLVKRTGEKVFLECVQDMDHENMFWYRQDPGLGLRLIYFSYDVKMKEKGDIPEGYSVSREKKERFSLILESASTNQTSMYLCASREDRWQETQYFGPGTRLLVL.

V and J are TRBV6-5 and TRBJ2-1, with 13 bases that match TRBD2. Germline V gene data show CDR1 as MNHEY and CDR2 as SVGAGI. V shed 6 bases and J 7 bases; nucleotides not matched to a gene: 9. CDR3 length equals 16 residues. The CDR3 sequence: CASSYTGTSGANEQFF. The CDR3 DNA reads as TGTGCCAGCAGCTACACCGGGACTAGCGGGGCAAATGAGCAGTTCTTC.

V is TRBV27 and J is TRBJ2-1, with 9 bases lining up with TRBD1. Trimming removed 3 bases from V and 3 bases from J; junction bases left unmatched: 18. The CDR3 sequence is 20 residues long. CDR1 MNHEY and CDR2 SMNVEV come from the germline V gene (reference sequence). CDR3 sequence reads: CASSLLPPGTGLVFYNEQFF. The DNA for the CDR3 is TGTGCCAGCAGTTTGCTTCCCCCCGGGACAGGGTTGGTTTTCTACAATGAGCAGTTCTTC.

The V gene is TRBV5-4, the J gene TRBJ1-3; D remains unclear. Germline CDR1 is SGHNT and CDR2 is YYREEE (reference sequence). V was clipped by 1 base and J by 4 bases, with 9 bases between them. The CDR3 contains 14 residues. The CDR3 loop is CASSLTVAGNTIYF. In DNA, the CDR3 is TGTGCCAGCAGCTTGACAGTCGCCGGAAACACCATATATTTT.

The chain links TRBV24-1 to TRBJ1-5, with D possibly TRBD1 on 6 matching bases. The CDR3 totals 16 residues. CDR1 is KGHDR, CDR2 SFDVKD, per germline. V was trimmed by 4 bases and J by 4 bases, leaving 16 bases between them. CDR3 sequence: CATSEGVGRGNQPQHF. The CDR3 bases are TGTGCCACCAGTGAAGGGGTCGGCAGGGGAAATCAGCCCCAGCATTTT.

The rearrangement links TRBV7-9 to TRBJ2-5, with TRBD2 matching 7 bases. Germline V gene sequence: CDR1 SEHNR, CDR2 FQNEAQ (reference sequence). V shed 4 bases and J 2 bases; nucleotides not matched to a gene: 13. The CDR3 is 17 amino acids. The CDR3 here is CASSSRGFGGGQETQYF. CDR3 in DNA: TGTGCCAGCAGCTCCCGAGGTTTCGGCGGGGGACAAGAGACCCAGTACTTC.

DNA for the CDR3: TGTGCCAGCAGCCAAGATTCAGGGAGGTCCTACGAGCAGTACTTC. This encodes CASSQDSGRSYEQYF. J is TRBJ2-7 and V is TRBV3-1 (or the pseudogene TRBV3-2); D perhaps matches TRBD2 (6 bases). V was pared by 0 bases and J by 1 base, with 10 bases between. Germline CDR1 and CDR2: LGHDT and YNNKEL (reference sequence). There are 15 residues in the CDR3.

This rearrangement joins TRBV7-3 to TRBJ1-2; possible D gene TRBD1, 5 bases. With 5 bases removed from V and 2 bases from J, the gap between germline ends came to 12 bases. The CDR3 has 14 amino acids. Germline CDR1 and CDR2: SGHTA and FQGTGA. The CDR3, as DNA: TGTGCCAGCAGCCTCGCGGGGGGAAACTATGGCTACACCTTC. Its protein product is CASSLAGGNYGYTF.

This clone was seen just once. The chain's CDR3 is CASSDRPQVGTDTQYF. DNA of the CDR3: TGTGCCAGCAGCGACAGACCCCAAGTTGGCACAGATACGCAGTATTTT. The V call is TRBV9, the J call TRBJ2-3; D not certain. This CDR3 contains 16 residues. V was trimmed by 3 bases and J by 1 base, leaving 15 bases between them. Germline CDR1 is SGDLS and CDR2 is YYNGEE.

The gene calls are TRBV18 and TRBJ2-1; TRBD2 aligns across 10 bases. Losses at the gene ends were 3 bases for V and 0 bases for J; bases not matched to a gene: 8. The CDR3 is 18 residues long. Per the germline V gene, CDR1 is KGHSH and CDR2 is LQKENI. CDR3 sequence: CASSPASGGGSSYNEQFF. In DNA form, the CDR3 reads TGTGCCAGCTCACCGGCCAGCGGGGGGGGTAGCTCCTACAATGAGCAGTTCTTC.

This clone was detected once. The CDR3 region is CASRGGHRDNSPLHF. CDR3 sequence (DNA): TGTGCCAGTAGAGGCGGACACCGGGATAATTCACCCCTCCACTTT. V gene TRBV19 combines with J gene TRBJ1-6, with a possible D match to TRBD1 (5 bases). Germline-derived CDR1 and CDR2 are LNHDA and SQIVND (reference sequence). Trimming took 6 bases from V and 5 from J, leaving 14 bases between them. CDR3 length equals 15 residues.

The chain recombines TRBV5-1 with TRBJ1-4; the D is unclear. V was pared by 0 bases and J by 6 bases, with 9 bases between. Per germline, CDR1 SGHRS and CDR2 YFSETQ. The length of the CDR3 is 14 residues. CDR3 DNA sequence: TGCGCCAGCAGCTTGGGGCGTACGGATGAAAAACTGTTTTTT. Amino acids: CASSLGRTDEKLFF. The full variable domain, its missing parts supplied by reference TRBV5-1 and TRBJ1-4, is KAGVTQTPRYLIKTRGQQVTLSCSPISGHRSVSWYQQTPGQGLQFLFEYFSETQRNKGNFPGRFSGRQFSNSRSEMNVSTLELGDSALYLCASSLGRTDEKLFFGSGTQLSVL.

The chain combines TRBV6-5 with TRBJ2-7; 9 nucleotides line up with TRBD1. V was pared by 8 bases and J by 0 bases, with 2 bases of the junction left unmatched. Per germline, CDR1 MNHEY and CDR2 SVGAGI. The CDR3 runs to 13 residues. The DNA of the CDR3 is TGTGCCAGCGGGACAGGGACCTCCTACGAGCAGTACTTC. This codes for CASGTGTSYEQYF.

This chain connects TRBV15 to TRBJ2-7; D may match TRBD1 or TRBD2 (5 bases each). This CDR3 spans 13 amino acids. Germline V gene lookup returns CDR1 LNHNV and CDR2 YYDKDF (reference sequence). V was trimmed by 0 bases and J by 6 bases, leaving 9 bases between them. This chain's CDR3 is CATSRDGGTEQYF. In DNA, the CDR3 is TGTGCCACCAGCAGAGATGGGGGAACCGAGCAGTACTTC. Filled out from reference TRBV15 and TRBJ2-7, the complete variable domain reads DAMVIQNPRYQVTQFGKPVTLSCSQTLNHNVMYWYQQKSSQAPKLLFHYYDKDFNNEADTPDNFQSRRPNTSFCFLDIRSPGLGDTAMYLCATSRDGGTEQYFGPGTRLTVT.

This chain uses TRBV9 with TRBJ2-7; 9 bases line up with TRBD2. The CDR3 is 16 amino acids. Germline CDR1 and CDR2: SGDLS and YYNGEE. V lost 3 bases and J lost 4; bases outside the gene matches: 11. The CDR3, as DNA: TGTGCCAGCAGCGCCGGAGCCCTAGCGGGGCTGTACGAGCAGTACTTC. It yields the protein CASSAGALAGLYEQYF.

V and J are TRBV11-3 and TRBJ2-2, with D unclear. V lost 2 bases, J lost 2 bases, and 9 bases lay in between. The CDR3 sequence is 15 residues long. Germline values: CDR1 SGHNT, CDR2 YENEEA. As DNA, the CDR3 is TGTGCCAGCAGCTTACGGCAGACCAACACCGGGGAGCTGTTTTTT. Protein sequence: CASSLRQTNTGELFF.

The rearrangement links TRBV19 to TRBJ1-1; D might be TRBD1 (5 bases). The CDR3 loop spans 13 amino acids. Germline V gene sequence: CDR1 LNHDA, CDR2 SQIVND (reference sequence). Between the trimmed V and J ends, which lost 3 bases and 0 bases, there was a span of 5 bases. The CDR3 DNA sequence: TGTGCCAGTAGTATCAGGGTGAACACTGAAGCTTTCTTT. Translation: CASSIRVNTEAFF.

This sequence joins TRBV5-8 and TRBJ1-5; 7 nucleotides line up with TRBD1. The CDR3 contains 14 residues. The trim removed 7 bases at V and 4 bases at J, leaving 8 bases unmatched. Germline assignment: CDR1 SGHTS and CDR2 YDEGEE. The CDR3 reads CASLRDSRNQPQHF. In DNA form, the CDR3 reads TGTGCCAGCCTCCGGGACAGTAGGAATCAGCCCCAGCATTTT.

V is TRBV4-1 and J is TRBJ2-5, with 12 bases that match TRBD2. The CDR3 runs 22 residues. The germline gives CDR1 MGHRA, CDR2 YSYEKL. J lost 5 bases, V lost 2 bases, and 24 bases had no gene match. CDR3 in DNA: TGCGCCAGCAGCCAACCCCCCGGACTAGCGGGGTTGAGCGCGGTCACACGGGAGACCCAGTACTTC. Its translation is CASSQPPGLAGLSAVTRETQYF.

The rearrangement links TRBV7-8 to TRBJ2-5; D may match TRBD1 or TRBD2 (6 bases each). Germline CDR1 is SGHVS and CDR2 is FQNEAQ. Trimming stripped 2 bases from V and 4 bases from J, with 11 bases between. This CDR3 spans 14 amino acids. DNA for the CDR3: TGTGCCAGCAGCTTACCGGGGGCCGGAGAGACCCAGTACTTC. Its translation: CASSLPGAGETQYF.